The source of this T cell receptor (beta chain) is a study of shared clonotypes between healthy human individuals. Profiling relied on immunoSEQ multiplex PCR, and the TCRdb table lists in-frame clones only, not all of them. Of over 2,000,000 clones in the sample, 93% were seen once. The CDR3 consists of 13 residues. CDR1 and CDR2 (germline): SEHNR, FQNEAQ (reference sequence). The V and J ends lost 2 bases and 5 bases respectively, with 10 bases between them. Comment on this clone: Its matching antigen is unknown.

Terminally differentiated effector memory CD45RA+ cells were left out of the naive CD8 fraction, which was CD45RO-negative and positively selected for CCR7. Overall study findings and caveats: Across subsets, estimated richness was generally greater for naive than for memory populations.

This receptor was identified in a man in his late teens or twenties in good health. Some clones in this sample may be carry-over from other donors' samples. The material sequenced was naive CD8+ T cells from PBMCs. The chain is built from TRBV7-9 and TRBJ2-7, with D hard to call. The CDR3 coding sequence is TGTGCCAGCAGCTTAAGTCCGGCCCACGAGCAGTACTTC. Residues: CASSLSPAHEQYF.